Below, 24 T cell receptor beta chains from the same sample are listed, as sequenced in a study of cytomegalovirus exposure and HLA in healthy donors. Primers for the PCR totalled 60 Vbeta and 13 Jbeta. Libraries were prepared by immunoSEQ multiplex PCR; TCRdb keeps only in-frame clonotypes and omits some of them. The sample has around 150,000 clones, roughly 9.6% seen once. Sequencing was done on a sample of PBMCs. These receptors were obtained from a middle-aged woman in good health and CMV-seropositive.

In the case of this clone: The junction shows a germline mismatch at one end, possibly a read error. The sample has other DNA sequences that encode this CDR3 too. This chain connects TRBV7-8 to TRBJ2-7; 9 bases are shared with TRBD2. Germline CDR1 and CDR2: SGHVS and FQNEAQ. The CDR3 sequence is 17 residues long. In DNA form, the CDR3 reads TGCGCCAGCAGCTTCCGGACTAGCGCACCGTCCACAGTCGAACAGTACTTC. As protein: CASSFRTSAPSTVEQYF. The variable domain in full, with the rest retrieved from reference TRBV7-8 and TRBJ2-7, is GAGVSQSPRYKVAKRGQDVALRCDPISGHVSLFWYQQALGQGPEFLTYFQNEAQLDKSGLPSDRFFAERPEGSVSTLKIQRTQQEDSAVYLCASSFRTSAPSTVEQYFGPGTRLTVT.

This clone was observed a handful of times. The chain combines TRBV11-3 with TRBJ1-2, with a weak D call TRBD1 (6 bases). The germline V gene has CDR1 SGHNT and CDR2 YENEEA. The CDR3 totals 13 residues. Trimming shortened V by 5 bases and J by 7 bases, and 14 bases separated the two germline ends. Here the CDR3 reads CASSAQGQSGYTF. For the CDR3, the DNA is TGTGCCAGCAGCGCGCAGGGGCAGAGTGGCTACACCTTC. The entire variable domain, with the rest obtained from reference TRBV11-3 and TRBJ1-2, is as follows: EAGVVQSPRYKIIEKKQPVAFWCNPISGHNTLYWYLQNLGQGPELLIRYENEEAVDDSQLPKDRFSAERLKGVDSTLKIQPAELGDSAVYLCASSAQGQSGYTFGSGTRLTVV.

This clone occurred a few times. The chain combines TRBV5-6 with TRBJ2-5; D not resolved. V was cut by 6 bases and J by 1 base, with 19 bases left in between. Germline V CDR1 and CDR2: SGHDT, YYEEEE. This CDR3 is 16 amino acids long. CDR3 nucleotides: TGTGCCAGCATCGGATCCCGTGGGCAGACCCAAGAGACCCAGTACTTC. Residues: CASIGSRGQTQETQYF.

V and J are TRBV10-3 and TRBJ2-7, with 14 nucleotides matching TRBD2. The junction had 11 bases not matched to a gene; V was cut back by 6 bases and J by 4 bases. The CDR3 sequence is 17 residues long. Germline V lookup: CDR1 ENHRY, CDR2 SYGVKD. The CDR3 DNA sequence: TGTGCCATCAGACCGACTAGCGGGGGGGCGGGGCCTTACGAGCAGTACTTC. This sequence encodes CAIRPTSGGAGPYEQYF.

The chain recombines TRBV15 with TRBJ1-5; D remains ambiguous. The germline V gene encodes CDR1 LNHNV and CDR2 YYDKDF (reference sequence). V was cut by 0 bases and J by 3 bases, with 6 bases left in between. The CDR3 spans 14 residues. Written as DNA, the CDR3 is TGTGCCACCAGCAGAGACCCTAACAATCAGCCCCAGCATTTT. It is translated as CATSRDPNNQPQHF.

This clone has just a few counts. J is TRBJ2-1 and V is TRBV12-5, with D unclear. Deletions cut 5 bases from V and 6 bases from J, with 5 bases between. The germline gives CDR1 LGHNT, CDR2 FRNRAP. The CDR3 spans 11 residues. CDR3: CASGQLNEQFF. The CDR3 DNA reads as TGTGCTAGTGGTCAACTCAATGAGCAGTTCTTC.

This clone was picked up a small number of times. The rearrangement joins TRBV11-2 to TRBJ2-3, with 8 bases aligning to TRBD2. J gave up 4 bases and V 6 bases, and 9 bases lay outside the gene matches. Germline CDR1 reads SGHAT; CDR2 reads FQNNGV. The CDR3 runs 15 residues. Here the CDR3 DNA reads TGTGCCAGCAGAAAGAACGGGGGGGCGTCAGATACGCAGTATTTT. Amino acid sequence: CASRKNGGASDTQYF.

This clone has more than one count but fewer than ten. The chain couples TRBV11-3 to TRBJ2-7; D is possibly TRBD2 (7 bases). Trimming removed 5 bases at V and 5 bases at J, with 16 bases between. The length of the CDR3 is 14 residues. From germline, CDR1 is SGHNT and CDR2 YENEEA. The CDR3 sequence is CASSPPGGRNEQYF. CDR3 in DNA: TGTGCCAGCAGCCCCCCCGGGGGGCGGAACGAGCAGTACTTC.

This clone was recorded a few times. The V and J genes are TRBV6-1 and TRBJ1-2, with D unclear. CDR3 size: 12 residues. The V gene lost 2 bases and the J gene lost 8 bases, with 9 bases spanning the gap. Germline V CDR1 and CDR2: MNHNS, SASEGT. CDR3 region: CASSENRRGYTF. The DNA of the CDR3 is TGTGCCAGCAGTGAAAACCGTCGGGGCTACACCTTC.

A few counts support this clone. The chain is built from TRBV6-6 and TRBJ2-3, with D possibly being TRBD2 (6 bases). The CDR3 extends over 15 amino acids. The germline V and J ends were trimmed by 4 bases and 0 bases, with 11 bases remaining between them. CDR1 is MNHNY and CDR2 is SVGAGI in the germline V gene (reference sequence). In DNA, the CDR3 is TGTGCCAGCAGTTCAGGGCGGGGTAGCACAGATACGCAGTATTTT. It codes for CASSSGRGSTDTQYF.

V gene TRBV15 combines with J gene TRBJ1-1, with 10 nucleotides matching TRBD1. The trim removed 0 bases at V and 4 bases at J, leaving 2 bases unmatched. This CDR3 spans 15 amino acids. Germline assignment: CDR1 LNHNV and CDR2 YYDKDF (reference sequence). The CDR3 bases are TGTGCCACCAGCAGAGACAGGACAGGGGGCACTGAAGCTTTCTTT. Amino acids: CATSRDRTGGTEAFF.

V is TRBV6-1 and J is TRBJ1-5; 8 positions agree with TRBD1. With 1 base clipped from V and 3 bases from J, the junction kept 11 bases outside the gene matches. This CDR3 comprises 18 residues. Looked up from germline, CDR1 is MNHNS and CDR2 is SASEGT. The CDR3: CASSEGLGGQGNNQPQHF. CDR3 sequence (DNA): TGTGCCAGCAGTGAAGGGTTGGGTGGACAGGGTAACAATCAGCCCCAGCATTTT.

This clone was detected a few times. V usage is TRBV6-5 and J usage is TRBJ1-2, with 12 nucleotides matching TRBD1. The ends lost 7 bases at V and 7 bases at J; junction bases unmatched: 10. The CDR3 is 15 amino acids. The V gene's germline CDR1 is MNHEY and CDR2 SVGAGI. The CDR3 region is CASITPGQGATGYTF. For the CDR3, the DNA is TGTGCCAGCATCACACCGGGACAGGGGGCAACTGGCTACACCTTC.

This clone turned up a few times. This chain uses TRBV6-6 with TRBJ1-5, with TRBD1 as a possible D gene (5 bases). Deletions cut 2 bases from V and 6 bases from J, with 11 bases between. Per the germline V gene, CDR1 is MNHNY and CDR2 is SVGAGI (reference sequence). The CDR3 is made up of 14 amino acids. CDR3 nucleotides: TGTGCCAGCAGTTACAGTGGGGCAGCTCAGCCCCAGCATTTT. Amino acid sequence: CASSYSGAAQPQHF.

The chain recombines TRBV7-2 with TRBJ1-2, with 8 nucleotides matching TRBD1. The germline CDR1 and CDR2 sequences are SGHTA and FQGNSA. CDR3 size: 14 residues. V dropped 5 bases and J dropped 4; count of bases not matched to a gene: 6. Written as DNA, the CDR3 is TGTGCCAGCAGCGAACCTACAGGGGGCTATGGCTACACCTTC. Protein product: CASSEPTGGYGYTF. The complete variable domain, with remaining parts taken from reference TRBV7-2 and TRBJ1-2, reads GAGVSQSPSNKVTEKGKDVELRCDPISGHTALYWYRQSLGQGLEFLIYFQGNSAPDKSGLPSDRFSAERTGGSVSTLTIQRTQQEDSAVYLCASSEPTGGYGYTFGSGTRLTVV.

Only a few counts were recorded for this clone. The chain recombines TRBV9 with TRBJ1-1; TRBD1 might be the D (6 bases). V was shortened by 5 bases and J by 7 bases, with 18 bases between the two germline ends. The CDR3 sequence is 14 residues long. Germline CDR1 SGDLS, CDR2 YYNGEE. The CDR3 sequence is CASSLQATGGEAFF. The CDR3 DNA sequence: TGTGCCAGCAGTCTTCAAGCGACAGGTGGTGAAGCTTTCTTT.

This clone has more than one count but fewer than ten. This sequence joins TRBV10-3 and TRBJ1-2; possible D gene TRBD1, 6 bases. The CDR3 runs 15 residues. V lost 7 bases, J lost 5 bases, and 20 bases lay in between. Germline V lookup: CDR1 ENHRY, CDR2 SYGVKD. CDR3 sequence: CAINSNRALRYGYTF. The CDR3 coding sequence is TGTGCCATCAACTCGAACAGGGCGCTTCGGTATGGCTACACCTTC.

V is TRBV16 and J is TRBJ1-5; 9 bases are shared with TRBD1. The germline V gene has CDR1 KGHSY and CDR2 FQNENV. CDR3 length equals 15 residues. Losses at the gene ends were 0 bases for V and 5 bases for J; bases not matched to a gene: 2. The CDR3 loop is CASSQSGQGYQPQHF. CDR3 DNA: TGTGCCAGCAGCCAATCGGGACAGGGATATCAGCCCCAGCATTTT.

This chain uses TRBV6-1 with TRBJ2-5; possibly TRBD1 for D (5 bases). Germline V gene sequence: CDR1 MNHNS, CDR2 SASEGT. Trimming removed 8 bases at V and 2 bases at J, with 12 bases between. This CDR3 contains 13 residues. This CDR3 reads CASSGLSQETQYF. DNA for the CDR3: TGTGCCAGCTCAGGGTTATCACAAGAGACCCAGTACTTC.

The rearrangement links TRBV7-8 to TRBJ1-2, with D unresolved. This CDR3 has 12 amino acids. The germline V gene has CDR1 SGHVS and CDR2 FQNEAQ. Trimming stripped 8 bases from V and 2 bases from J, with 9 bases between. Here the CDR3 DNA reads TGTGCCAGCGGGCCGAGAAACTATGGCTACACCTTC. It specifies CASGPRNYGYTF.

This clone was seen a handful of times. The chain is built from TRBV29-1 and TRBJ2-1; tentatively, D is TRBD2 (6 bases). Germline lookup yields CDR1 SQVTM and CDR2 ANQGSEA. Trimming left V 4 bases short and J 10 bases short, with 17 bases between. The CDR3 covers 13 residues. The CDR3 DNA reads TGCAGCGTTGGAGAAAGGGTGGAGGGGGAGCAGTTCTTC. It yields the protein CSVGERVEGEQFF.

The chain uses TRBV11-2 and TRBJ2-7; 11 bases align to TRBD2. The CDR3 totals 15 residues. Germline CDR1 reads SGHAT; CDR2 reads FQNNGV. J was trimmed by 5 bases and V by 1 base; bases with no gene match: 4. The CDR3: CASSLVSGGAHEQYF. CDR3 DNA: TGTGCCAGCAGCTTAGTTAGCGGGGGGGCCCACGAGCAGTACTTC. The variable domain in full, completed from reference TRBV11-2 and TRBJ2-7, reads EAGVAQSPRYKIIEKRQSVAFWCNPISGHATLYWYQQILGQGPKLLIQFQNNGVVDDSQLPKDRFSAERLKGVDSTLKIQPAKLEDSAVYLCASSLVSGGAHEQYFGPGTRLTVT.

V and J are TRBV4-2 and TRBJ1-6; 11 bases are a match to TRBD1. CDR1 is LGHNA and CDR2 is YNFKEQ in the germline V gene. V lost 4 bases and J lost 10; bases outside the gene matches: 9. The CDR3 spans 16 residues. Written as DNA, the CDR3 is TGTGCCAGCAGCCGGGAGGGGACAGGGGGTGGCTCACCCCTCCACTTT. Translated, it gives CASSREGTGGGSPLHF.

This clone turned up a few times. The chain combines TRBV7-9 with TRBJ2-1, with 7 positions matching TRBD2. This CDR3 region has 16 residues. V shed 5 bases and J 4 bases; nucleotides not matched to a gene: 11. Germline CDR1 reads SEHNR; CDR2 reads FQNEAQ (reference sequence). CDR3 sequence: CASSILTSDRYNEQFF. In DNA, the CDR3 is TGTGCCAGCAGCATCCTTACTAGCGATCGTTACAATGAGCAGTTCTTC.